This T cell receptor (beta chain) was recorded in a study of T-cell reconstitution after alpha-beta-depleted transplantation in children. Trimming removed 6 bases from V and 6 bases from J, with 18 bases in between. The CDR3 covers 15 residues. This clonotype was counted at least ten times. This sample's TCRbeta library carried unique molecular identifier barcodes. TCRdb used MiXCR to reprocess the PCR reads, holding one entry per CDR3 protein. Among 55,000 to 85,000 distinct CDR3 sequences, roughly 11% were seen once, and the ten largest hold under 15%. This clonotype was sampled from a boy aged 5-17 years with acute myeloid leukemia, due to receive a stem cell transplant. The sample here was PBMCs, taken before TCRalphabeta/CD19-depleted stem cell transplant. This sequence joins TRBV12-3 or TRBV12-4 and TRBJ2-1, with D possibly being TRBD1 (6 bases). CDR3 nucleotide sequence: TGTGCCAGCAGCAGAACTCTGGGGGCTCTCAATGAGCAGTTCTTC. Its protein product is CASSRTLGALNEQFF.